These 17 T cell receptor beta chains originate from one sample sequenced in a study of long-term antiretroviral therapy in people with HIV. Sequencing relied on immunoSEQ assay v3.0, run at survey level. Generated by immunoSEQ multiplex PCR, the TCRdb table keeps only in-frame clones and is missing some. Here the sample spans approximately 30,000 clones, around 97% being singletons. This material consisted of unsorted PBMCs, taken 7.6 years after starting antiretroviral therapy. The receptor source for this set is a man aged 30-40 years with HIV.

The chain couples TRBV7-2 to TRBJ2-7; tentative D call: TRBD1 (5 bases). Germline V CDR1 and CDR2: SGHTA, FQGNSA. Trimming pared 1 base from V and 6 bases from J, leaving 10 bases between. The CDR3 runs to 13 residues. The DNA of the CDR3 is TGTGCCAGCAGCTTAGTCCAGGGCCGCGAGCAGTACTTC. It specifies CASSLVQGREQYF.

The chain links TRBV7-2 to TRBJ1-2, with TRBD1 matching over 7 bases. Germline CDR1 and CDR2: SGHTA and FQGNSA. The CDR3 is made up of 17 amino acids. Trimming removed 1 base from V and 6 bases from J; junction bases left unmatched: 14. The CDR3 protein is CASSLGIHDRDGDGYTF. The CDR3 DNA reads as TGTGCCAGCAGCTTAGGAATCCACGACAGGGATGGAGATGGCTACACCTTC.

The V call is TRBV15, the J call TRBJ2-7; weak D call: TRBD2 (5 bases). The ends were cut back, 5 bases at V and 0 bases at J, with 8 bases in the middle. The CDR3 loop spans 13 amino acids. Looked up from germline, CDR1 is LNHNV and CDR2 is YYDKDF (reference sequence). CDR3 protein: CATSPGISYEQYF. The CDR3 nucleotides are TGTGCCACCAGCCCCGGGATCTCCTACGAGCAGTACTTC.

The J gene is TRBJ2-3, the V gene TRBV9, with no clear D. The length of the CDR3 is 16 residues. The germline gives CDR1 SGDLS, CDR2 YYNGEE. The germline V and J ends were trimmed by 5 bases and 6 bases, with 22 bases remaining between them. CDR3 loop: CASSLRPVAKRDTQYF. Written as DNA, the CDR3 is TGTGCCAGCAGTCTCAGACCCGTTGCCAAACGGGATACGCAGTATTTT.

This clone appeared a single time. The chain carries TRBV6-1 and TRBJ2-3, with 7 bases aligning to TRBD1. With V trimmed by 2 bases and J by 4 bases, 9 bases remained unmatched. The CDR3 extends over 16 amino acids. Looked up from germline, CDR1 is MNHNS and CDR2 is SASEGT. In DNA form, the CDR3 reads TGTGCCAGCAGTGAACCCGACAGGGAACGAGCAGATACGCAGTATTTT. This codes for CASSEPDRERADTQYF.

The chain uses TRBV7-2 and TRBJ2-3, with D unresolved. The CDR3 contains 14 residues. CDR1 is SGHTA and CDR2 is FQGNSA in the germline V gene. V lost 5 bases and J lost 4, with 13 bases in between. CDR3 DNA sequence: TGTGCCAGCAGCCCGCGCCCCGTTTCAGATACGCAGTATTTT. The encoded protein is CASSPRPVSDTQYF.

The CDR3: CASSLAGPGQGTEAFF. CDR3 sequence (DNA): TGTGCCAGCAGCTTGGCCGGTCCGGGACAGGGAACTGAAGCTTTCTTT. V and J are TRBV5-5 and TRBJ1-1, with 9 bases matching TRBD1. V was pared by 0 bases and J by 5 bases, with 8 bases of the junction left unmatched. From germline, CDR1 is SGHKS and CDR2 YYEKEE (reference sequence). This CDR3 is 16 amino acids long.

This chain uses TRBV13 with TRBJ2-1, with 8 bases aligning to TRBD2. This CDR3 contains 15 residues. Per germline, CDR1 PRHDT and CDR2 FYEKMQ (reference sequence). V trimming: 4 bases; J trimming: 8 bases; junction bases outside the gene matches: 10. The CDR3 spells CASSSISGTRDEQFF. In DNA form, the CDR3 reads TGTGCCAGCAGCTCCATCTCCGGGACTAGAGATGAGCAGTTCTTC.

V and J are TRBV11-2 and TRBJ1-1; D is uncertain. Trimming removed 3 bases at V and 0 bases at J, with 8 bases between. The CDR3 spans 14 residues. Germline CDR1 and CDR2: SGHAT and FQNNGV. CDR3 in amino acids: CASSFGLLNTEAFF. As DNA, the CDR3 is TGTGCCAGCAGCTTTGGACTGTTGAACACTGAAGCTTTCTTT. Looking up the rest from reference TRBV11-2 and TRBJ1-1 gives the full variable domain: EAGVAQSPRYKIIEKRQSVAFWCNPISGHATLYWYQQILGQGPKLLIQFQNNGVVDDSQLPKDRFSAERLKGVDSTLKIQPAKLEDSAVYLCASSFGLLNTEAFFGQGTRLTVV.

J is TRBJ2-2 and V is TRBV7-2; TRBD1 might be the D (6 bases). Germline loops: CDR1 SGHTA, CDR2 FQGNSA. This CDR3 has 14 amino acids. Trimming cost V 1 base and J 3 bases, with 6 bases left between them. Here the CDR3 reads CASSLEGDTGELFF. As DNA, the CDR3 is TGTGCCAGCAGCTTAGAGGGGGACACCGGGGAGCTGTTTTTT.

The rearrangement links TRBV6-1 to TRBJ2-5; D remains unclear. Germline CDR1 is MNHNS and CDR2 is SASEGT. The CDR3 loop spans 11 amino acids. Trimming removed 10 bases from V and 4 bases from J, with 10 bases in between. CDR3 coding DNA: TGTGCCACCATGGTCTCAGAGACCCAGTACTTC. The encoded protein is CATMVSETQYF.

CDR3 coding DNA: TGTGCCAGCAGCTTTCAGGGGATCTTAAACTATGGCTACACCTTC. It yields the protein CASSFQGILNYGYTF. This chain links TRBV7-9 with TRBJ1-2, with D perhaps matching TRBD1 (6 bases). CDR3 size: 15 residues. Germline CDR1 and CDR2: SEHNR and FQNEAQ (reference sequence). V lost 3 bases and J 2 bases, leaving 13 bases between the germline ends.

The chain recombines TRBV4-3 with TRBJ2-3, with D possibly matching TRBD2 (5 bases). V lost 4 bases and J 4 bases, leaving 9 bases between the germline ends. Germline loops: CDR1 LGHNA, CDR2 YSLEER. CDR3 length equals 13 residues. CDR3 DNA: TGCGCCAGCAGCCTGAGGGTGCCAGATACGCAGTATTTT. This translates into CASSLRVPDTQYF.

The chain has TRBV19 and TRBJ1-4; the D gene is possibly TRBD1 (6 bases). V was cut by 4 bases and J by 3 bases, with 15 bases left in between. CDR1 is LNHDA and CDR2 is SQIVND in the germline V gene (reference sequence). The CDR3 totals 16 residues. CDR3 amino acids: CASSRLGQPANEKLFF. Written as DNA, the CDR3 is TGTGCCAGTAGTAGGCTTGGACAGCCCGCTAATGAAAAACTGTTTTTT.

The chain uses TRBV2 and TRBJ1-3; D unclear. The germline V gene encodes CDR1 SNHLY and CDR2 FYNNEI. This CDR3 is 14 amino acids long. The V end lost 8 bases, the J end lost 3 bases, and 14 bases lay between the germline ends. This CDR3 is CASRGWQVGNTIYF. DNA for the CDR3: TGTGCCAGCCGGGGATGGCAAGTTGGAAACACCATATATTTT.

The genes are TRBV10-3 and TRBJ2-3; D is perhaps TRBD2 (7 bases). V was shortened by 2 bases and J by 0 bases, with 15 bases between the two germline ends. The CDR3 loop spans 17 amino acids. The germline V gene encodes CDR1 ENHRY and CDR2 SYGVKD. Written as DNA, the CDR3 is TGTGCCATCAGTGAGACAGAAGGGGGGGCCAGCACAGATACGCAGTATTTT. Its translation: CAISETEGGASTDTQYF.

The CDR3 bases are TGTGCCAGCGTAGCCCGTGAGGCCACTGAAGCTTTCTTT. It specifies CASVAREATEAFF. V is TRBV2 and J is TRBJ1-1; D gene ambiguous. Deletions cut 8 bases from V and 4 bases from J, with 14 bases between. The germline CDR1 and CDR2 sequences are SNHLY and FYNNEI. The CDR3 runs 13 residues.